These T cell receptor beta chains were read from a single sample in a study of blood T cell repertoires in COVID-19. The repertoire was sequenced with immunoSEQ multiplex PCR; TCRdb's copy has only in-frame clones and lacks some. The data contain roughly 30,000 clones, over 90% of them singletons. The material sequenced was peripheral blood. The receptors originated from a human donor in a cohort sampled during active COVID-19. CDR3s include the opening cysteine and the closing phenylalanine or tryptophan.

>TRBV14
CASSRMAIAEQFF
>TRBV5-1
CASSLWGLAEPYEQYF
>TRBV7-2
CASSLPSGLAGDNEQFF
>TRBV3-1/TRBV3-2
CASRPPSGHPREAFF
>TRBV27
CASSLSIRNEAFF
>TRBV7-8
CASSWDYNQYEQYF
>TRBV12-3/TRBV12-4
CASSLGDSIEAFF
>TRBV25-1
CASTLNMASEAFF
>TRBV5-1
CASSGGSETYEQYF
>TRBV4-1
CASSQEGGADGYTF
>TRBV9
CASSSRTATGNTIYF